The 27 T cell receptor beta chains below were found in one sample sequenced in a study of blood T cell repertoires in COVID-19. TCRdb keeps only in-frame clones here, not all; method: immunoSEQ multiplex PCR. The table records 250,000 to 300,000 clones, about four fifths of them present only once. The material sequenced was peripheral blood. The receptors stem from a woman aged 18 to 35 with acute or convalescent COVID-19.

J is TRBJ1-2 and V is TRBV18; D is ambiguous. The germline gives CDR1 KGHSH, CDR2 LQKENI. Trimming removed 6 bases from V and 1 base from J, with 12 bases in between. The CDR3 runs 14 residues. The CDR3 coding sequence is TGTGCCAGCTCTTCTTTCGGGGATAACTATGGCTACACCTTC. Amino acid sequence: CASSSFGDNYGYTF.

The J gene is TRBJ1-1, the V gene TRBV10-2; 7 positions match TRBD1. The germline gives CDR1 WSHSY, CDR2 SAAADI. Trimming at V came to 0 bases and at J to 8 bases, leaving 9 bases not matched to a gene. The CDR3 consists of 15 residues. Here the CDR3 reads CASSESTGPRGEAFF. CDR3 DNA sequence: TGCGCCAGCAGTGAGTCGACAGGGCCGAGGGGAGAAGCTTTCTTT.

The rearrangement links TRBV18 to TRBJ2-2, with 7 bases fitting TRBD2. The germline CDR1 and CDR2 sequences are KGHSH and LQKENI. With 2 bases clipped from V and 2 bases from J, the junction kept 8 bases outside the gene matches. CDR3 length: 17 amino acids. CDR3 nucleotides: TGTGCCAGCTCACCATTCGTTAGGGACTATAACACCGGGGAGCTGTTTTTT. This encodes CASSPFVRDYNTGELFF.

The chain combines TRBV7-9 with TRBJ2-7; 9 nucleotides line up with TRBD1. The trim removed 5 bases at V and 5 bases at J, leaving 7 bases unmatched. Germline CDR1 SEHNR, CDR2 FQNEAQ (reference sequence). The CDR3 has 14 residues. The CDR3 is CASSPPDRGHEQYF. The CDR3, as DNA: TGTGCCAGCAGCCCTCCGGACAGGGGTCACGAGCAGTACTTC.

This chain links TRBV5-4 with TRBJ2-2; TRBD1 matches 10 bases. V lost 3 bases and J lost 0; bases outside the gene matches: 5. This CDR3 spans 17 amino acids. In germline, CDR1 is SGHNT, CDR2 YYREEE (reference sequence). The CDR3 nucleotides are TGTGCCAGCAGCTCCCCTGGGACAGGGGCGAACACCGGGGAGCTGTTTTTT. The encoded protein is CASSSPGTGANTGELFF.

This chain's CDR3 is CASSKLINEQFF. CDR3 coding DNA: TGTGCCAGCAGCAAACTCATCAATGAGCAGTTCTTC. V and J are TRBV28 and TRBJ2-1; D gene ambiguous. Germline V gene lookup returns CDR1 MDHEN and CDR2 SYDVKM. CDR3 length: 12 amino acids. V lost 6 bases and J lost 6, with 9 bases in between.

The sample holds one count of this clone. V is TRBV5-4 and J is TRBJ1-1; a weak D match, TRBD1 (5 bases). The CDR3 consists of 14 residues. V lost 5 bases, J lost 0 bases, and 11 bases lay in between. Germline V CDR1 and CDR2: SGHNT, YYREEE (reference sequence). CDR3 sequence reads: CASRPDTLNTEAFF. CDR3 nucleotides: TGTGCCAGCAGACCGGACACATTGAACACTGAAGCTTTCTTT.

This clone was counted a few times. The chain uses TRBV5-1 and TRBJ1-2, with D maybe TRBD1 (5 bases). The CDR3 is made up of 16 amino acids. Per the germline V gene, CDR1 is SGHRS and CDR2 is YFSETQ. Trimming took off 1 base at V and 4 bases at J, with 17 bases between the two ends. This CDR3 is CASSLKTAGGSYGYTF. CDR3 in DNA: TGCGCCAGCAGCTTGAAGACCGCCGGGGGATCCTATGGCTACACCTTC.

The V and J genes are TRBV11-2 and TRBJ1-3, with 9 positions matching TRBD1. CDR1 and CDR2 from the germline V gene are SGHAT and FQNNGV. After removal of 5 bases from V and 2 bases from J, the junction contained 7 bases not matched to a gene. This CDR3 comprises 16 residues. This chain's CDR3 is CASSPTQGAPGNTIYF. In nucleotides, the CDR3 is TGTGCCAGCAGCCCGACACAGGGGGCGCCTGGAAACACCATATATTTT.

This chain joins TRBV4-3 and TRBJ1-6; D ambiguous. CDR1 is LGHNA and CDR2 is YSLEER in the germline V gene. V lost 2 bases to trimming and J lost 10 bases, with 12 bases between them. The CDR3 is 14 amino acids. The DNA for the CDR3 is TGCGCCAGCAGCCAAAGGATTACTAGGTCACCCCTCCACTTT. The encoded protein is CASSQRITRSPLHF.

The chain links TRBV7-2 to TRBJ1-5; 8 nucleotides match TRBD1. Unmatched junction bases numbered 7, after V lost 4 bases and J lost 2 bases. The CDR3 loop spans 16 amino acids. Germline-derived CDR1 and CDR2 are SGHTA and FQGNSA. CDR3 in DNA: TGTGCCAGCAGCTCCAGGGGGCGAATGGGCAATCAGCCCCAGCATTTT. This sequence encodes CASSSRGRMGNQPQHF.

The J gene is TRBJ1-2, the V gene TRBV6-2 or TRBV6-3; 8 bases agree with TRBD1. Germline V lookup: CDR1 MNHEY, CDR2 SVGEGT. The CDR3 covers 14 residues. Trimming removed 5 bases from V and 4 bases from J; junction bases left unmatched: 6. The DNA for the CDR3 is TGTGCCAGCAGTCGACAGGGGAGAGTCTATGGCTACACCTTC. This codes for CASSRQGRVYGYTF.

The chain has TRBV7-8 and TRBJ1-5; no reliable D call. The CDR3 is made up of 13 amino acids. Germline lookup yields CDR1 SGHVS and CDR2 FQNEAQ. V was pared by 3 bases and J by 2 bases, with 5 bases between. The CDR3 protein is CASSFGGNQPQHF. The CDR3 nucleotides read TGTGCCAGCAGCTTCGGAGGCAATCAGCCCCAGCATTTT.

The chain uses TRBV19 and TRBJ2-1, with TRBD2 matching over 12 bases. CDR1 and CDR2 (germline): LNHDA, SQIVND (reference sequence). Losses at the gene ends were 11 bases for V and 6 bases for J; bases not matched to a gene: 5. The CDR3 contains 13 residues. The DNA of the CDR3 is TGTGCCGCCGGGACTAGCGGGTTCAATGAGCAGTTCTTC. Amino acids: CAAGTSGFNEQFF.

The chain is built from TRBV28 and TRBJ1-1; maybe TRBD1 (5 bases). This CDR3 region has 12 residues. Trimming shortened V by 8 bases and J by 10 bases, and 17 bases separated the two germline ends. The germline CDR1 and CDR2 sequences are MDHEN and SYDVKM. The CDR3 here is CASWMGLDGAFF. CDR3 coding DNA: TGTGCCAGCTGGATGGGGCTAGACGGAGCTTTCTTT.

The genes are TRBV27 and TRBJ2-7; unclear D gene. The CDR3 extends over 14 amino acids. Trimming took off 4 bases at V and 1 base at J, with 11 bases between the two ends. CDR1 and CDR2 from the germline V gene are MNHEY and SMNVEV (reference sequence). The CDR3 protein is CASSSRLESYEQYF. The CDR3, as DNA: TGTGCCAGCAGTTCCCGACTGGAATCCTACGAGCAGTACTTC.

CDR3 sequence (DNA): TGCGCCAGCAGCTTGGCGGGGACAGAAGATGAAAAACTGTTTTTT. This encodes CASSLAGTEDEKLFF. V and J are TRBV5-1 and TRBJ1-4; 7 bases agree with TRBD1. Germline values: CDR1 SGHRS, CDR2 YFSETQ. This CDR3 is built from 15 residues. Unmatched junction bases numbered 5, after V lost 0 bases and J lost 6 bases.

This chain's CDR3 is CASSLDWASAAYEQYF. Written as DNA, the CDR3 is TGTGCCAGCAGCTTAGACTGGGCTAGCGCAGCCTACGAGCAGTACTTC. This sequence joins TRBV7-2 and TRBJ2-7; D is possibly TRBD2 (6 bases). The CDR3 covers 16 residues. Trimming pared 1 base from V and 2 bases from J, leaving 15 bases between. In germline, CDR1 is SGHTA, CDR2 FQGNSA.

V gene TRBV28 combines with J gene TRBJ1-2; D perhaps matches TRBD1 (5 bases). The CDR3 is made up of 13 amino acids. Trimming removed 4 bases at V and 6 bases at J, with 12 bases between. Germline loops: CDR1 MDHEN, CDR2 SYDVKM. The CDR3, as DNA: TGTGCCAGCAGTTCGGCGACAGAGAATGGCTACACCTTC. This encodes CASSSATENGYTF.

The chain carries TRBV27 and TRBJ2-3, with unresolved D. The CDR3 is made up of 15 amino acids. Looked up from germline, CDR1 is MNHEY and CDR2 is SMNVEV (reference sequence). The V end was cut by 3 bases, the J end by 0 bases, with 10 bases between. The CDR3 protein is CASSLEFPSTDTQYF. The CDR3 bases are TGTGCCAGCAGTTTGGAGTTCCCGAGCACAGATACGCAGTATTTT.

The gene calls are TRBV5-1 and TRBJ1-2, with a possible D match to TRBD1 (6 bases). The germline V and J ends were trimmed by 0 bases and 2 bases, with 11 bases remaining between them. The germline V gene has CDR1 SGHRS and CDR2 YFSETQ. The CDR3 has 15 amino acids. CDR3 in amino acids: CASSLAGTTNYGYTF. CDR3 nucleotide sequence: TGCGCCAGCAGCTTGGCCGGGACAACAAACTATGGCTACACCTTC.

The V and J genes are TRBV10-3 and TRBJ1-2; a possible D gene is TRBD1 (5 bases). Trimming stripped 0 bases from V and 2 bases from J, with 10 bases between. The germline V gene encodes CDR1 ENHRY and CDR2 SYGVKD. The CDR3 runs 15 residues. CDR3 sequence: CAISESIRENYGYTF. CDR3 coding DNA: TGTGCCATCAGTGAGTCGATCAGGGAAAACTATGGCTACACCTTC.

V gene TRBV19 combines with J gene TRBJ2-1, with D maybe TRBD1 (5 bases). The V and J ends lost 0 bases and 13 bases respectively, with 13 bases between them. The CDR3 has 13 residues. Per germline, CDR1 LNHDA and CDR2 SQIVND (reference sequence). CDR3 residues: CASSIEGRSYQFF. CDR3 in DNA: TGTGCCAGTAGTATAGAGGGGCGAAGCTATCAGTTCTTC.

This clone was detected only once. CDR3 protein: CASSTRTSGGYNEQFF. The DNA for the CDR3 is TGTGCCAGCAGCACAAGGACTAGCGGGGGGTACAATGAGCAGTTCTTC. This chain connects TRBV9 to TRBJ2-1; 14 bases match TRBD2. The CDR3 contains 16 residues. Per germline, CDR1 SGDLS and CDR2 YYNGEE. The trim removed 4 bases at V and 4 bases at J, leaving 4 bases unmatched. Based on the CDR3 plus reference TRBV9 and TRBJ2-1, the full variable domain is DSGVTQTPKHLITATGQRVTLRCSPRSGDLSVYWYQQSLDQGLQFLIQYYNGEERAKGNILERFSAQQFPDLHSELNLSSLELGDSALYFCASSTRTSGGYNEQFFGPGTRLTVL.

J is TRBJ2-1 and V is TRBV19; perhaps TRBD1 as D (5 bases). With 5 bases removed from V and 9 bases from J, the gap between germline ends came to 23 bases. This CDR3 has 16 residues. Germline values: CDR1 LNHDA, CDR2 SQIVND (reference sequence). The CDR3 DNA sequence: TGTGCCAGTAGTGAACAGGAACTCCTAAGTTCCGGTGAGCAGTTCTTC. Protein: CASSEQELLSSGEQFF. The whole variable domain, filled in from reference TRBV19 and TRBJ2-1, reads DGGITQSPKYLFRKEGQNVTLSCEQNLNHDAMYWYRQDPGQGLRLIYYSQIVNDFQKGDIAEGYSVSREKKESFPLTVTSAQKNPTAFYLCASSEQELLSSGEQFFGPGTRLTVL.

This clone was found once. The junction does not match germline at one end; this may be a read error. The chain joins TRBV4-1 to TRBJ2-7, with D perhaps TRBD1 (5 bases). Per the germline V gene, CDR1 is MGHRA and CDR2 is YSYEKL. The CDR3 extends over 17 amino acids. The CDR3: CASSRMMDGQGVYEQHF. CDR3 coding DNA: TGCGCCAGCAGCCGTATGATGGATGGCCAGGGCGTTTACGAGCAGCACTTC.

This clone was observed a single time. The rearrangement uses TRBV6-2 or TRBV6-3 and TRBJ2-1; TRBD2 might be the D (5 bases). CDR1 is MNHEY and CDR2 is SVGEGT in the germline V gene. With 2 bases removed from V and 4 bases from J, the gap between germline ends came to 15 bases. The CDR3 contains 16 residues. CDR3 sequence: CASSYHTRSRYNEQFF. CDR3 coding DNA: TGTGCCAGCAGTTACCATACTAGGAGTAGGTACAATGAGCAGTTCTTC.